This TCR beta chain was documented in a study of shared clonotypes between healthy human individuals. Study information: Participating donors consisted of two women and a few men aged 18 to 49.

Only CD45RO-negative cells positively selected for CCR7 counted as naive CD8 cells, so terminally differentiated effector memory CD45RA+ cells were excluded. The length of the CDR3 is 13 residues. Germline CDR1 is SGHTA and CDR2 is FQGTGA. V was trimmed by 5 bases and J by 8 bases, leaving 15 bases between them. Replicate PCRs for sorted subsets used approximately 190 ng DNA; this equaled about 30,000 T cell genomes. Using immunoSEQ multiplex PCR, the repertoire was profiled, and TCRdb retains in-frame clones only, with some absent. Among 550,000 to 750,000 clones listed, 92% were seen once. This sequence joins TRBV7-3 and TRBJ1-2; possibly TRBD1 for D (5 bases). The sequencing sample was made of naive CD8+ T cells sorted from blood. The sequence derives from a man aged 25-40 years in good health. The CDR3 nucleotides read TGTGCCAGCAGCAACGGGACCCCGATGGGCTACACCTTC. Its translation: CASSNGTPMGYTF. Variable domain in full (rest from reference TRBV7-3 and TRBJ1-2): GAGVSQTPSNKVTEKGKYVELRCDPISGHTALYWYRQSLGQGPEFLIYFQGTGAADDSGLPNDRFFAVRPEGSVSTLKIQRTERGDSAVYLCASSNGTPMGYTFGSGTRLTVV.